The subject of this entry is one T cell receptor beta chain. The data were taken from a study of shared clonotypes between healthy human individuals. Profiling relied on immunoSEQ multiplex PCR, and the TCRdb table lists in-frame clones only, not all of them. The sample carries roughly 1.5 million clones, around 98% recorded once. Trimming shortened V by 2 bases and J by 1 base, and 16 bases separated the two germline ends. From germline, CDR1 is SGDLS and CDR2 YYNGEE. This CDR3 spans 17 amino acids. The chain has TRBV9 and TRBJ1-5; a weak D match, TRBD1 (5 bases). The receptor was isolated from a man aged 30 to 45 in good health. Sequenced material: naive CD4+ T cells sorted from blood. As to subset: CD45RA+ positively selected. CDR3 loop: CASSVTAGLESNQPQHF. Here the CDR3 DNA reads TGTGCCAGCAGCGTCACCGCGGGACTGGAGAGCAATCAGCCCCAGCATTTT.